These 30 T cell receptor beta chains share one sample of origin, sequenced in a study of cytomegalovirus exposure and HLA in healthy donors. PCR primers comprised 60 Vbeta and 13 Jbeta primers. Libraries were prepared by immunoSEQ multiplex PCR; TCRdb keeps only in-frame clonotypes and omits some of them. The sample lists about 120,000 clones; around three quarters were seen once. The material sequenced was PBMCs. The receptors derive from a human donor in good health.

This chain connects TRBV30 to TRBJ2-6; D might be TRBD1 (6 bases). V was pared by 5 bases and J by 0 bases, with 11 bases between. CDR1 is GTSNPN, CDR2 SVGIG, per germline (reference sequence). The CDR3 has 15 residues. The CDR3 DNA reads TGTGCCTGGTTAGGGGGTTTCTCTGGGGCCAACGTCCTGACTTTC. Translating gives CAWLGGFSGANVLTF.

This sequence joins TRBV2 and TRBJ2-3; 10 bases map to TRBD2. CDR1 and CDR2 from the germline V gene are SNHLY and FYNNEI. After removal of 4 bases from V and 3 bases from J, the junction contained 10 bases not matched to a gene. The CDR3 consists of 17 residues. Written as DNA, the CDR3 is TGTGCCAGCAGTGGTAGCGGGGGGTTCCGGGGGACAGATACGCAGTATTTT. It translates to CASSGSGGFRGTDTQYF.

V is TRBV19 and J is TRBJ1-4; tentatively, D is TRBD1 (5 bases). CDR3 length: 14 amino acids. The germline CDR1 and CDR2 sequences are LNHDA and SQIVND (reference sequence). V lost 3 bases to trimming and J lost 8 bases, with 13 bases between them. In DNA, the CDR3 is TGTGCCAGTAGTATTCGGCAGGGTCGGGAAAAACTGTTTTTT. It translates to CASSIRQGREKLFF.

The V call is TRBV6-4, the J call TRBJ2-3; D not certain. Trimming removed 5 bases from V and 2 bases from J, with 8 bases in between. There are 13 residues in the CDR3. Germline V lookup: CDR1 MRHNA, CDR2 SNTAGT. The CDR3 sequence is CASSPRDTDTQYF. DNA for the CDR3: TGTGCCAGCAGTCCGAGAGACACAGATACGCAGTATTTT.

This clone was seen more than once but under ten times. The V call is TRBV28, the J call TRBJ2-5; 12 nucleotides line up with TRBD2. The V gene end was trimmed by 4 bases and the J gene end by 7 bases; junction bases not matched to a gene: 4. Germline lookup yields CDR1 MDHEN and CDR2 SYDVKM. The CDR3 length is 14 residues. The CDR3 bases are TGTGCCAGCAGTTCGAAACTAGCGGGGGGGACCCAGTACTTC. Its translation: CASSSKLAGGTQYF.

The chain carries TRBV19 and TRBJ1-5, with D possibly TRBD1 on 5 matching bases. Deletions cut 5 bases from V and 4 bases from J, with 21 bases between. Looked up from germline, CDR1 is LNHDA and CDR2 is SQIVND (reference sequence). This CDR3 has 17 residues. Here the CDR3 reads CASSPRLGQGGNQPQHF. The CDR3 region has the DNA TGTGCCAGTAGTCCCCGGCTCGGGCAGGGAGGAAATCAGCCCCAGCATTTT.

The chain links TRBV7-2 to TRBJ1-2, with 9 bases identical to TRBD1. The ends lost 4 bases at V and 8 bases at J; junction bases unmatched: 5. The length of the CDR3 is 13 residues. In germline, CDR1 is SGHTA, CDR2 FQGNSA. CDR3 protein: CASSSGTGTGYTF. The CDR3 DNA is TGTGCCAGCAGCTCCGGGACAGGGACCGGCTACACCTTC.

The J gene is TRBJ1-5, the V gene TRBV7-8; TRBD1 agrees at 10 bases. V lost 5 bases and J lost 4; bases outside the gene matches: 2. Germline V gene data show CDR1 as SGHVS and CDR2 as FQNEAQ. The CDR3 consists of 14 residues. The CDR3 protein is CASSLDRGNQPQHF. The CDR3 DNA reads as TGTGCCAGCAGCCTGGACAGGGGGAATCAGCCCCAGCATTTT.

The chain carries TRBV7-2 and TRBJ1-1; weak D call: TRBD1 (6 bases). The V end was cut by 0 bases, the J end by 8 bases, with 10 bases between. Germline CDR1 and CDR2: SGHTA and FQGNSA. CDR3 length: 13 residues. CDR3 nucleotides: TGTGCCAGCAGCTTAGCGAGGGGGAAAGAAGCTTTCTTT. The encoded protein is CASSLARGKEAFF.

V is TRBV5-1 and J is TRBJ1-2, with D tentatively TRBD1 (6 bases). Trimming stripped 0 bases from V and 8 bases from J, with 11 bases between. The CDR3 contains 13 residues. Germline lookup yields CDR1 SGHRS and CDR2 YFSETQ. In DNA form, the CDR3 reads TGCGCCAGCAGCTTGGGCGGGGGCTGGGGCTACACCTTC. Translation: CASSLGGGWGYTF.

V usage is TRBV6-5 and J usage is TRBJ2-5, with TRBD2 identical over 7 bases. This CDR3 region has 14 residues. J lost 5 bases, V lost 4 bases, and 7 bases had no gene match. Germline V gene sequence: CDR1 MNHEY, CDR2 SVGAGI. CDR3 loop: CASSWGGFGETQYF. CDR3 bases: TGTGCCAGCAGTTGGGGGGGTTTCGGCGAGACCCAGTACTTC.

This rearrangement joins TRBV7-9 to TRBJ2-7, with 7 nucleotides matching TRBD2. Germline CDR1 reads SEHNR; CDR2 reads FQNEAQ (reference sequence). With V trimmed by 6 bases and J by 5 bases, 7 bases remained unmatched. The length of the CDR3 is 13 residues. CDR3 in DNA: TGTGCCAGCAGGGGGGGGTTGGAAAACGAGCAGTACTTC. It encodes CASRGGLENEQYF.

The rearrangement joins TRBV19 to TRBJ1-2, with D perhaps matching TRBD1 (6 bases). The germline CDR1 and CDR2 sequences are LNHDA and SQIVND (reference sequence). The CDR3 sequence is 15 residues long. Trimming removed 5 bases at V and 5 bases at J, with 18 bases between. Here the CDR3 DNA reads TGTGCCAGTAGTGAACCACAGGGTTGGCGGTATGGCTACACCTTC. Its translation: CASSEPQGWRYGYTF.

The gene calls are TRBV5-6 and TRBJ1-5; a possible D gene is TRBD1 (5 bases). The germline CDR1 and CDR2 sequences are SGHDT and YYEEEE. V was trimmed by 4 bases and J by 0 bases, leaving 11 bases between them. The CDR3 runs 15 residues. The CDR3 DNA sequence: TGTGCCAGCAGCCGGGGGGACCTTAGCAATCAGCCCCAGCATTTT. The encoded protein is CASSRGDLSNQPQHF.

This rearrangement joins TRBV5-1 to TRBJ2-7, with 8 bases lining up with TRBD2. Germline-derived CDR1 and CDR2 are SGHRS and YFSETQ. J lost 5 bases, V lost 7 bases, and 11 bases had no gene match. The CDR3 covers 14 residues. CDR3 amino acids: CASQRSGMVDEQYF. In DNA form, the CDR3 reads TGCGCCAGCCAACGTAGCGGGATGGTTGACGAGCAGTACTTC.

V gene TRBV6-6 combines with J gene TRBJ2-1, with 8 bases identical to TRBD2. The trim removed 6 bases at V and 7 bases at J, leaving 14 bases unmatched. Looked up from germline, CDR1 is MNHNY and CDR2 is SVGAGI (reference sequence). This CDR3 contains 16 residues. CDR3 sequence (DNA): TGTGCCAGCAGGACCCCACGAGCTAGCGGGTTAAATGAGCAGTTCTTC. Its protein is CASRTPRASGLNEQFF.

In the case of this clone: The same CDR3 can be traced to other DNA sequences in this sample. The chain joins TRBV18 to TRBJ1-1; TRBD1 might be the D (6 bases). Germline loops: CDR1 KGHSH, CDR2 LQKENI. The length of the CDR3 is 13 residues. Trimming stripped 3 bases from V and 4 bases from J, with 9 bases between. The DNA of the CDR3 is TGTGCCAGCTCACCGACAGGTATCACTGAAGCTTTCTTT. Translating gives CASSPTGITEAFF.

The V and J genes are TRBV7-2 and TRBJ1-2, with D maybe TRBD1 (5 bases). Deletions cut 1 base from V and 8 bases from J, with 11 bases between. CDR3 size: 13 residues. Germline V gives CDR1 SGHTA, CDR2 FQGNSA. The CDR3 DNA is TGTGCCAGCAGCTTAGGCAGGGAAGGCGGCTACACCTTC. Protein: CASSLGREGGYTF.

This clone has just a few counts. The V gene is TRBV5-1, the J gene TRBJ2-4; D gene ambiguous. This CDR3 contains 16 residues. Germline CDR1 reads SGHRS; CDR2 reads YFSETQ. The V and J ends lost 3 bases and 0 bases respectively, with 13 bases between them. The CDR3 nucleotides are TGCGCCAGCAGCTCGTTCGGAGAAATAGCCAAAAACATTCAGTACTTC. Protein product: CASSSFGEIAKNIQYF.

This chain connects TRBV29-1 to TRBJ1-2; the D is unclear. Deletions cut 1 base from V and 3 bases from J, with 15 bases between. In germline, CDR1 is SQVTM, CDR2 ANQGSEA. This CDR3 has 15 residues. The CDR3 sequence is CSVEARRPGDYGYTF. DNA of the CDR3: TGCAGCGTTGAAGCTCGGCGCCCGGGTGACTATGGCTACACCTTC.

The rearrangement joins TRBV27 to TRBJ1-5; D not certain. The germline V gene encodes CDR1 MNHEY and CDR2 SMNVEV (reference sequence). The CDR3 runs to 15 residues. The V gene lost 2 bases and the J gene lost 3 bases, with 11 bases spanning the gap. CDR3 residues: CASSLGWTLNQPQHF. In DNA form, the CDR3 reads TGTGCCAGCAGTTTAGGGTGGACTCTCAATCAGCCCCAGCATTTT.

The chain joins TRBV11-3 to TRBJ1-1, with 7 positions matching TRBD1. CDR3 length: 13 residues. The J segment lost 5 bases and the V segment lost 9 bases, leaving 9 bases of the junction unmatched. Germline V gene sequence: CDR1 SGHNT, CDR2 YENEEA. The CDR3 loop reads CASNRGLGTEAFF. CDR3 DNA: TGTGCCAGTAACAGGGGACTCGGAACTGAAGCTTTCTTT.

This clone was picked up a small number of times. The J gene is TRBJ1-6, the V gene TRBV5-6, with a tentative D call TRBD1 (6 bases). V was shortened by 6 bases and J by 9 bases, with 19 bases between the two germline ends. Germline CDR1 is SGHDT and CDR2 is YYEEEE. The CDR3 consists of 15 residues. The CDR3 reads CASTNWGGAASPLHF. The CDR3 DNA follows: TGTGCCAGCACCAACTGGGGGGGGGCGGCTTCACCCCTCCACTTT.

The chain links TRBV27 to TRBJ2-7; TRBD2 matches at 12 bases. Germline-derived CDR1 and CDR2 are MNHEY and SMNVEV (reference sequence). Trimming cost V 6 bases and J 2 bases; bases outside gene matches: 5. The CDR3 spans 15 residues. CDR3 coding DNA: TGTGCCAGCAGGAATAGACTAGCGGGAGCCTACGAGCAGTACTTC. Translating it yields CASRNRLAGAYEQYF.

This chain connects TRBV19 to TRBJ1-4, with unresolved D. Germline V gene sequence: CDR1 LNHDA, CDR2 SQIVND (reference sequence). There are 15 residues in the CDR3. With 1 base removed from V and 5 bases from J, the gap between germline ends came to 11 bases. The CDR3 loop reads CASSIAARRNEKLFF. Here the CDR3 DNA reads TGTGCCAGTAGTATAGCGGCAAGGAGAAATGAAAAACTGTTTTTT.

J is TRBJ2-4 and V is TRBV5-1; tentative D call: TRBD1 (8 bases). The germline V gene has CDR1 SGHRS and CDR2 YFSETQ. V was trimmed by 0 bases and J by 8 bases, leaving 18 bases between them. There are 16 residues in the CDR3. The CDR3 DNA sequence: TGCGCCAGCAGCTTGGCGGCGCAGGGGGCGGGGGACATTCAGTACTTC. Amino acid sequence: CASSLAAQGAGDIQYF.

The chain employs TRBV19 and TRBJ1-2, with D possibly matching TRBD1 (5 bases). CDR1 is LNHDA, CDR2 SQIVND, per germline (reference sequence). V lost 1 base and J 7 bases, leaving 13 bases between the germline ends. This CDR3 is 14 amino acids long. The CDR3 sequence is CASSIGPQQGGYTF. The DNA for the CDR3 is TGTGCCAGTAGTATAGGTCCGCAGCAGGGTGGCTACACCTTC.

In nucleotides, the CDR3 is TGTGCCAGCAGCTTAGCGAGAAGATCCTCCTATGGCTACACCTTC. Encoded protein: CASSLARRSSYGYTF. The chain links TRBV7-2 to TRBJ1-2; D unresolved. CDR3 length: 15 amino acids. Per the germline V gene, CDR1 is SGHTA and CDR2 is FQGNSA. V dropped 0 bases and J dropped 4 bases, with 12 bases sitting between them.

This chain links TRBV4-2 with TRBJ2-2, with D possibly TRBD1 on 6 matching bases. V was pared by 0 bases and J by 14 bases, with 16 bases between. Germline values: CDR1 LGHNA, CDR2 YNFKEQ. The CDR3 contains 14 residues. The CDR3 region has the DNA TGTGCCAGCAGCCAAGATTCTCGAGGGGGTGTACTGTTTTTT. Translated, it gives CASSQDSRGGVLFF.

V is TRBV5-4 and J is TRBJ2-7, with 8 positions matching TRBD2. The CDR3 sequence is 14 residues long. The germline V gene encodes CDR1 SGHNT and CDR2 YYREEE (reference sequence). V shed 6 bases, J shed 2 bases, and the junction held 7 bases outside the gene matches. The chain's CDR3 is CASKAGVGPYEQYF. The CDR3 region has the DNA TGTGCCAGCAAAGCGGGAGTGGGACCCTACGAGCAGTACTTC.